The 11 T cell receptor beta chains in this list originate from one sample, sequenced in a study of technical replicates of blood from a handful of donors. The data were produced by immunoSEQ multiplex PCR, yet TCRdb's version contains in-frame clones alone and is incomplete. The repertoire holds about 70,000 clones, with roughly 94% as singletons. The material sequenced was T cells isolated from PBMCs. These receptors all come from a human donor in good health.

The CDR3: CASSLPGQGYEQYF. The CDR3 DNA follows: TGTGCCAGCAGCTTACCCGGACAGGGCTACGAGCAGTACTTC. The chain couples TRBV7-2 to TRBJ2-7; 8 bases fit TRBD1. Unmatched junction bases numbered 3, after V lost 2 bases and J lost 3 bases. The CDR3 spans 14 residues. The germline V gene has CDR1 SGHTA and CDR2 FQGNSA.

The J gene is TRBJ1-2, the V gene TRBV2; D is ambiguous. The CDR3 loop spans 14 amino acids. V lost 1 base and J 3 bases, leaving 9 bases between the germline ends. Looked up from germline, CDR1 is SNHLY and CDR2 is FYNNEI. CDR3 coding DNA: TGTGCCAGCAGTGAAGGTGGAGGGTACTATGGCTACACCTTC. Protein sequence: CASSEGGGYYGYTF.

The chain uses TRBV7-9 and TRBJ1-4; TRBD1 is a possible D gene (5 bases). CDR3 size: 14 residues. Per the germline V gene, CDR1 is SEHNR and CDR2 is FQNEAQ (reference sequence). Trimming took 3 bases from V and 5 from J, leaving 10 bases between them. Written as DNA, the CDR3 is TGTGCCAGCAGCTTGTCCCAGGGCAATGAAAAACTGTTTTTT. This encodes CASSLSQGNEKLFF.

J is TRBJ1-1 and V is TRBV6-6; D may be TRBD1 (5 bases). The CDR3 length is 13 residues. V lost 2 bases and J 8 bases, leaving 12 bases between the germline ends. Germline-derived CDR1 and CDR2 are MNHNY and SVGAGI (reference sequence). The CDR3 DNA sequence: TGTGCCAGCAGTTACAGGGGCGGGGAAGAAGCTTTCTTT. Its protein is CASSYRGGEEAFF.

V usage is TRBV5-1 and J usage is TRBJ2-1; 12 nucleotides match TRBD2. CDR1 and CDR2 from the germline V gene are SGHRS and YFSETQ. The CDR3 consists of 14 residues. V trimming: 4 bases; J trimming: 6 bases; junction bases outside the gene matches: 2. CDR3 in DNA: TGCGCCAGCAGCATGACTAGCGGGAGCAATGAGCAGTTCTTC. This translates into CASSMTSGSNEQFF.

The rearrangement joins TRBV9 to TRBJ2-5; D is perhaps TRBD1 (6 bases). CDR1 and CDR2 (germline): SGDLS, YYNGEE. V lost 2 bases and J 1 base, leaving 15 bases between the germline ends. There are 16 residues in the CDR3. The CDR3 region has the DNA TGTGCCAGCAGCGTTCGCCGGGCAGGGGCCCAAGAGACCCAGTACTTC. It codes for CASSVRRAGAQETQYF.

V and J are TRBV5-6 and TRBJ1-5; TRBD1 is a possible D gene (5 bases). The CDR3 is 15 residues long. Trimming shortened V by 0 bases and J by 5 bases, and 12 bases separated the two germline ends. The germline V gene encodes CDR1 SGHDT and CDR2 YYEEEE. CDR3 nucleotides: TGTGCCAGCAGCTTGGCTCATCAGGGCGATCAGCCCCAGCATTTT. Translating gives CASSLAHQGDQPQHF.

This clone was counted once. The gene calls are TRBV27 and TRBJ1-1; tentative D call: TRBD1 (6 bases). Trimming took 7 bases from V and 4 from J, leaving 10 bases between them. There are 12 residues in the CDR3. Germline V CDR1 and CDR2: MNHEY, SMNVEV (reference sequence). The CDR3 sequence: CASKRGGTEAFF. CDR3 DNA sequence: TGTGCCAGCAAAAGGGGGGGCACTGAAGCTTTCTTT.

The gene calls are TRBV6-1 and TRBJ2-3; D might be TRBD2 (6 bases). The V and J ends lost 7 bases and 2 bases respectively, with 16 bases between them. The CDR3 length is 15 residues. Germline V gives CDR1 MNHNS, CDR2 SASEGT. The CDR3 here is CASTGGSGNTDTQYF. CDR3 bases: TGTGCCAGCACTGGTGGTAGCGGAAACACAGATACGCAGTATTTT.

V and J are TRBV9 and TRBJ2-3; TRBD1 aligns across 8 bases. J lost 1 base, V lost 3 bases, and 1 base had no gene match. The length of the CDR3 is 14 residues. CDR1 is SGDLS, CDR2 YYNGEE, per germline. The CDR3 region has the DNA TGTGCCAGCAGCGAGGGACAGGGCACAGATACGCAGTATTTT. Protein sequence: CASSEGQGTDTQYF. The full variable domain, its missing parts supplied by reference TRBV9 and TRBJ2-3, is DSGVTQTPKHLITATGQRVTLRCSPRSGDLSVYWYQQSLDQGLQFLIQYYNGEERAKGNILERFSAQQFPDLHSELNLSSLELGDSALYFCASSEGQGTDTQYFGPGTRLTVL.

The chain has TRBV25-1 and TRBJ2-3; 13 bases map to TRBD2. The CDR3 has 17 residues. After removal of 1 base from V and 6 bases from J, the junction contained 7 bases not matched to a gene. Per the germline V gene, CDR1 is MGHDK and CDR2 is SYGVNS. This chain's CDR3 is CASSEWTSGSQRDTQYF. CDR3 DNA: TGTGCCAGCAGTGAATGGACTAGCGGGAGCCAACGGGATACGCAGTATTTT.